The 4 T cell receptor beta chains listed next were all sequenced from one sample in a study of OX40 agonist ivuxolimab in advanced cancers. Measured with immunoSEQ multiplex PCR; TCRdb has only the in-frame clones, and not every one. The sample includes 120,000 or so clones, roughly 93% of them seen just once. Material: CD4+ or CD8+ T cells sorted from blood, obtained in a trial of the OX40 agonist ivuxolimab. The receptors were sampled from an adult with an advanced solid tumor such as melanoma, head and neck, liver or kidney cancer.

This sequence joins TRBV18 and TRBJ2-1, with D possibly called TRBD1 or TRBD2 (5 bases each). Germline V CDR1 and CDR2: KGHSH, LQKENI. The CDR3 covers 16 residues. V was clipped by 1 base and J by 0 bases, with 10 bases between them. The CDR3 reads CASSPLDGTSYNEQFF. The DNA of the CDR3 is TGTGCCAGCTCACCACTCGACGGGACCTCCTACAATGAGCAGTTCTTC.

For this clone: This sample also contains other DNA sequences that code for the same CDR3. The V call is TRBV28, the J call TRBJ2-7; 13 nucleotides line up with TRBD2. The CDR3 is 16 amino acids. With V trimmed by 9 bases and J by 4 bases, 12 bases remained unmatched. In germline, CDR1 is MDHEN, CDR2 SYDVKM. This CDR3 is CASGGLAGIIGYEQYF. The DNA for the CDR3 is TGTGCCAGTGGGGGACTAGCGGGGATCATAGGGTACGAGCAGTACTTC.

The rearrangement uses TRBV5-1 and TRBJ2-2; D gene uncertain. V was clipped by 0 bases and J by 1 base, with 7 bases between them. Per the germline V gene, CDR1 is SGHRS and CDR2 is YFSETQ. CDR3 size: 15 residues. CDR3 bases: TGCGCCAGCAGCTTGGCCAAGGGGAACACCGGGGAGCTGTTTTTT. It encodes CASSLAKGNTGELFF.

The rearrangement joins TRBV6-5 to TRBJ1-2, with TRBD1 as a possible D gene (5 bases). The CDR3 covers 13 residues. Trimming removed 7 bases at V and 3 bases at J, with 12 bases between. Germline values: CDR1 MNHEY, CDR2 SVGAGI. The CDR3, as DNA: TGTGCCAGCATCGCAGGGATTGACTATGGCTACACCTTC. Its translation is CASIAGIDYGYTF.